Each of the 13 T cell receptor beta chains below was sequenced from the same sample in a study of identifying expanded T cells in peripheral blood. The method was immunoSEQ multiplex PCR; TCRdb's version includes in-frame clones alone and lacks a portion of them. The table has about 80,000 clones, roughly 90% seen once. The sequenced sample consisted of blood. These receptors were taken from a person aged 18 to 70 in good health.

This rearrangement joins TRBV4-3 to TRBJ2-7; 7 bases map to TRBD2. Trimming at V came to 1 base and at J to 6 bases, leaving 3 bases not matched to a gene. This CDR3 has 13 residues. Germline lookup yields CDR1 LGHNA and CDR2 YSLEER. CDR3 bases: TGCGCCAGCAGCCAAGGACTAGCAGTCGAGCAGTACTTC. The encoded protein is CASSQGLAVEQYF.

This clone appeared a single time. The rearrangement uses TRBV5-4 and TRBJ1-1, with D possibly matching TRBD1 (6 bases). The V and J ends lost 7 bases and 5 bases respectively, with 18 bases between them. Germline CDR1 is SGHNT and CDR2 is YYREEE (reference sequence). The CDR3 is 14 amino acids. CDR3 nucleotides: TGTGCCAGCTCTGATCAGGGGATTGGGACTGAAGCTTTCTTT. Translating gives CASSDQGIGTEAFF.

V usage is TRBV25-1 and J usage is TRBJ2-7; 9 nucleotides line up with TRBD1. With 4 bases clipped from V and 0 bases from J, the junction kept 4 bases outside the gene matches. Germline values: CDR1 MGHDK, CDR2 SYGVNS. This CDR3 spans 15 amino acids. The CDR3 loop reads CASSAKTGGSYEQYF. CDR3 nucleotide sequence: TGTGCCAGCAGTGCAAAGACAGGGGGCTCCTACGAGCAGTACTTC.

This clone was found a few times. This chain connects TRBV2 to TRBJ1-2, with D perhaps TRBD1 (6 bases). The germline V and J ends were trimmed by 6 bases and 7 bases, with 12 bases remaining between them. CDR3 length equals 12 residues. Per germline, CDR1 SNHLY and CDR2 FYNNEI. The CDR3 nucleotides read TGTGCCAGCAGCCAGGGGCGAGGTGGCTACACCTTC. Translated: CASSQGRGGYTF. Complete variable domain (other parts from reference TRBV2 and TRBJ1-2): EPEVTQTPSHQVTQMGQEVILRCVPISNHLYFYWYRQILGQKVEFLVSFYNNEISEKSEIFDDQFSVERPDGSNFTLKIRSTKLEDSAMYFCASSQGRGGYTFGSGTRLTVV.

The gene calls are TRBV7-3 and TRBJ2-5; perhaps TRBD1 as D (5 bases). Germline assignment: CDR1 SGHTA and CDR2 FQGTGA. The CDR3 runs to 15 residues. Trimming took off 2 bases at V and 2 bases at J, with 12 bases between the two ends. This CDR3 reads CASSLGRGGQETQYF. Here the CDR3 DNA reads TGTGCCAGCAGCTTAGGTAGGGGCGGACAAGAGACCCAGTACTTC.

This chain joins TRBV6-6 and TRBJ2-3, with 7 bases that match TRBD1. Unmatched junction bases numbered 8, after V lost 6 bases and J lost 2 bases. The CDR3 is 15 amino acids. The germline V gene has CDR1 MNHNY and CDR2 SVGAGI (reference sequence). The CDR3 bases are TGTGCCAGCAGACCCGGACAGGTATACACAGATACGCAGTATTTT. It yields the protein CASRPGQVYTDTQYF.

This sequence joins TRBV19 and TRBJ2-1; 7 bases map to TRBD2. Germline-derived CDR1 and CDR2 are LNHDA and SQIVND (reference sequence). V dropped 2 bases and J dropped 11; count of bases not matched to a gene: 6. The CDR3 spans 13 residues. CDR3 sequence: CASSILTSPQQFF. CDR3 sequence (DNA): TGTGCCAGTAGTATACTGACTAGCCCCCAGCAGTTCTTC.

The chain joins TRBV6-5 to TRBJ2-1, with 12 nucleotides matching TRBD2. The junction had 8 bases not matched to a gene; V was cut back by 4 bases and J by 7 bases. This CDR3 has 16 amino acids. Looked up from germline, CDR1 is MNHEY and CDR2 is SVGAGI. The CDR3 protein is CASSSPASGGGNEQFF. The DNA for the CDR3 is TGTGCCAGCAGTTCCCCCGCTAGCGGGGGGGGGAATGAGCAGTTCTTC.

The chain carries TRBV7-3 and TRBJ2-5; D is unresolved. This CDR3 is 14 amino acids long. Between the trimmed V and J ends, which lost 3 bases and 0 bases, there was a span of 8 bases. Germline V gives CDR1 SGHTA, CDR2 FQGTGA. Here the CDR3 reads CASSFGANQETQYF. DNA of the CDR3: TGTGCCAGCAGCTTTGGAGCTAACCAAGAGACCCAGTACTTC.

The V gene is TRBV29-1, the J gene TRBJ1-2, with 7 bases lining up with TRBD1. V trimming: 5 bases; J trimming: 6 bases; junction bases outside the gene matches: 3. The CDR3 totals 11 residues. The V gene's germline CDR1 is SQVTM and CDR2 ANQGSEA. Written as DNA, the CDR3 is TGCAGCGTTTTGACAGGGAATGGCTACACCTTC. It codes for CSVLTGNGYTF.

The CDR3 spells CASSVEGEQFF. The CDR3 DNA reads as TGTGCCAGCAGCGTAGAGGGCGAGCAGTTCTTC. The gene calls are TRBV9 and TRBJ2-1; D ambiguous. V was clipped by 0 bases and J by 10 bases, with 5 bases between them. The CDR3 sequence is 11 residues long. The germline V gene has CDR1 SGDLS and CDR2 YYNGEE.

The chain couples TRBV11-2 to TRBJ1-1; D gene ambiguous. V lost 3 bases and J 1 base, leaving 15 bases between the germline ends. The CDR3 is made up of 16 amino acids. CDR1 is SGHAT and CDR2 is FQNNGV in the germline V gene. The CDR3: CASSLGAGFWNTEAFF. CDR3 nucleotides: TGTGCCAGCAGCTTGGGAGCGGGGTTCTGGAACACTGAAGCTTTCTTT.

The J gene is TRBJ2-1, the V gene TRBV4-3; D ambiguous. Trimming pared 0 bases from V and 8 bases from J, leaving 11 bases between. Germline V CDR1 and CDR2: LGHNA, YSLEER. The CDR3 contains 14 residues. The CDR3 DNA is TGCGCCAGCAGCCAAGAGCCCAGTTATCATGAGCAGTTCTTC. Protein sequence: CASSQEPSYHEQFF.